This passage covers 32 T cell receptor beta chains from one sample sequenced in a study of blood T cell repertoires in COVID-19. The data were produced by immunoSEQ multiplex PCR, yet TCRdb's version contains in-frame clones alone and is incomplete. The sample contains over 300,000 clones, over 75% of which appear only once. The specimen was PBMCs or T cells enriched from blood (not recorded which). The receptor source for this set is a man aged 30-40 years who had recovered from COVID-19.

The V call is TRBV7-3, the J call TRBJ2-1; 11 bases agree with TRBD2. The CDR3 runs to 15 residues. Per the germline V gene, CDR1 is SGHTA and CDR2 is FQGTGA. The ends lost 5 bases at V and 4 bases at J; junction bases unmatched: 4. CDR3 DNA sequence: TGTGCCAGCAGCATGACTAGCGGGGAATACAATGAGCAGTTCTTC. Amino acid sequence: CASSMTSGEYNEQFF. The full variable domain, completed using reference TRBV7-3 and TRBJ2-1, is GAGVSQTPSNKVTEKGKYVELRCDPISGHTALYWYRQSLGQGPEFLIYFQGTGAADDSGLPNDRFFAVRPEGSVSTLKIQRTERGDSAVYLCASSMTSGEYNEQFFGPGTRLTVL.

The rearrangement joins TRBV6-1 to TRBJ1-3, with a weak D call TRBD1 (5 bases). CDR3 size: 15 residues. V was pared by 11 bases and J by 0 bases, with 17 bases between. Germline V gene lookup returns CDR1 MNHNS and CDR2 SASEGT. The CDR3 loop is CAAHQGSSSGNTIYF. CDR3 DNA sequence: TGTGCCGCGCATCAGGGTTCAAGCTCTGGAAACACCATATATTTT.

The genes are TRBV5-1 and TRBJ1-5; 7 bases match TRBD1. V trimming: 0 bases; J trimming: 3 bases; junction bases outside the gene matches: 3. This CDR3 is 15 amino acids long. Germline assignment: CDR1 SGHRS and CDR2 YFSETQ. The CDR3 nucleotides are TGCGCCAGCAGCTTGGGGGGACAGCTCAATCAGCCCCAGCATTTT. It is translated as CASSLGGQLNQPQHF. Using reference TRBV5-1 and TRBJ1-5 for the parts outside the CDR3, the full variable domain is KAGVTQTPRYLIKTRGQQVTLSCSPISGHRSVSWYQQTPGQGLQFLFEYFSETQRNKGNFPGRFSGRQFSNSRSEMNVSTLELGDSALYLCASSLGGQLNQPQHFGDGTRLSIL.

This clone was recorded once. The chain links TRBV6-2 or TRBV6-3 to TRBJ1-6; possibly TRBD1 for D (5 bases). V lost 2 bases, J lost 0 bases, and 14 bases lay in between. The CDR3 totals 18 residues. Per germline, CDR1 MNHEY and CDR2 SVGEGT. The CDR3 nucleotides are TGTGCCAGCAGTTACCCGACTCAGGGAATCTCCTATAATTCACCCCTCCACTTT. Its translation is CASSYPTQGISYNSPLHF.

The chain employs TRBV6-5 and TRBJ1-2; TRBD1 aligns across 8 bases. This CDR3 region has 13 residues. The V segment lost 5 bases and the J segment 5 bases; nucleotides outside the gene matches: 4. Germline values: CDR1 MNHEY, CDR2 SVGAGI. CDR3 sequence reads: CASSIRQGYGYTF. DNA for the CDR3: TGTGCCAGCAGTATAAGACAGGGGTATGGCTACACCTTC.

The gene calls are TRBV18 and TRBJ1-5; D unclear. Trimming stripped 0 bases from V and 0 bases from J, with 3 bases between. Germline V gene data show CDR1 as KGHSH and CDR2 as LQKENI. The CDR3 is 14 amino acids. The CDR3 here is CASSPPLSNQPQHF. The CDR3 DNA is TGTGCCAGCTCACCACCCCTTAGCAATCAGCCCCAGCATTTT.

The chain employs TRBV30 and TRBJ2-7, with TRBD1 identical over 7 bases. Losses at the gene ends were 2 bases for V and 5 bases for J; bases not matched to a gene: 6. The germline CDR1 and CDR2 sequences are GTSNPN and SVGIG (reference sequence). The CDR3 sequence is 13 residues long. CDR3 DNA: TGTGCCTGGAGTATAGGGGGCGGCGACGAGCAGTACTTC. It yields the protein CAWSIGGGDEQYF.

This rearrangement joins TRBV7-2 to TRBJ1-6, with D unclear. Germline values: CDR1 SGHTA, CDR2 FQGNSA. The CDR3 consists of 13 residues. The V and J ends lost 1 base and 8 bases respectively, with 6 bases between them. As DNA, the CDR3 is TGTGCCAGCAGCTTAGGCCGGGATTCACCCCTCCACTTT. It encodes CASSLGRDSPLHF.

The chain employs TRBV4-2 and TRBJ1-2; D uncertain. The CDR3 contains 15 residues. V lost 0 bases to trimming and J lost 2 bases, with 10 bases between them. Germline V gene data show CDR1 as LGHNA and CDR2 as YNFKEQ. The CDR3 DNA follows: TGTGCCAGCAGCCAAGACTCGGCGGCGAACTATGGCTACACCTTC. Its protein product is CASSQDSAANYGYTF.

V usage is TRBV9 and J usage is TRBJ1-1; 7 nucleotides agree with TRBD1. Germline CDR1 and CDR2: SGDLS and YYNGEE. V shed 4 bases and J 4 bases; nucleotides not matched to a gene: 10. The CDR3 covers 15 residues. CDR3 nucleotide sequence: TGTGCCAGCAGCCCAGCCCTCGACAGGGTCACTGAAGCTTTCTTT. Translated, it gives CASSPALDRVTEAFF. The variable domain in full, completed from reference TRBV9 and TRBJ1-1, reads DSGVTQTPKHLITATGQRVTLRCSPRSGDLSVYWYQQSLDQGLQFLIQYYNGEERAKGNILERFSAQQFPDLHSELNLSSLELGDSALYFCASSPALDRVTEAFFGQGTRLTVV.

J is TRBJ2-7 and V is TRBV4-3; 9 bases are a match to TRBD2. Germline V gene data show CDR1 as LGHNA and CDR2 as YSLEER. Trimming took 0 bases from V and 3 from J; bases not matched to a gene: 6. CDR3 length: 16 amino acids. CDR3 DNA sequence: TGCGCCAGCAGCCAAGATCGCCTAGCGGGGCGCTACGAGCAGTACTTC. Translating it yields CASSQDRLAGRYEQYF.

The gene calls are TRBV29-1 and TRBJ2-5; possible D gene TRBD1, 6 bases. The germline V gene encodes CDR1 SQVTM and CDR2 ANQGSEA. The CDR3 extends over 13 amino acids. V was shortened by 4 bases and J by 5 bases, with 14 bases between the two germline ends. CDR3 nucleotide sequence: TGCAGCGTTGTCCAGGGGCGCTTTGAGACCCAGTACTTC. It is translated as CSVVQGRFETQYF.

This clone was picked up one time. The chain employs TRBV15 and TRBJ1-1, with D uncertain. Trimming left V 0 bases short and J 1 base short, with 15 bases between. The CDR3 extends over 17 amino acids. In germline, CDR1 is LNHNV, CDR2 YYDKDF (reference sequence). As DNA, the CDR3 is TGTGCCACCAGCAGAGAAAGATTGCGGATTGGGAACACTGAAGCTTTCTTT. Translation gives CATSRERLRIGNTEAFF.

This clone was observed many times. This sequence joins TRBV6-5 and TRBJ2-5, with D possibly TRBD1 on 5 matching bases. CDR1 MNHEY and CDR2 SVGAGI come from the germline V gene. This CDR3 is built from 14 residues. V was trimmed by 6 bases and J by 5 bases, leaving 16 bases between them. CDR3 coding DNA: TGTGCCAGCAGCGAGACGCAGGGCTGGGAGACCCAGTACTTC. Residues: CASSETQGWETQYF.

The chain carries TRBV7-2 and TRBJ1-2, with TRBD1 identical over 8 bases. Per germline, CDR1 SGHTA and CDR2 FQGNSA. The CDR3 covers 15 residues. V shed 1 base and J 6 bases; nucleotides not matched to a gene: 7. CDR3 in amino acids: CASSLVSRGLNGYTF. The CDR3, as DNA: TGTGCCAGCAGCTTAGTTAGCAGGGGGCTGAATGGCTACACCTTC.

The chain carries TRBV10-1 and TRBJ1-5; no definite D call. CDR3 size: 13 residues. Between the trimmed V and J ends, which lost 3 bases and 2 bases, there was a span of 5 bases. The germline V gene encodes CDR1 WNHNN and CDR2 SYGVQD (reference sequence). This chain's CDR3 is CASSEGGNQPQHF. The CDR3 bases are TGCGCCAGCAGTGAAGGAGGCAATCAGCCCCAGCATTTT.

The V and J genes are TRBV4-2 and TRBJ1-3; TRBD1 matches at 7 bases. This CDR3 contains 17 residues. Germline V gene lookup returns CDR1 LGHNA and CDR2 YNFKEQ. The V and J ends lost 0 bases and 0 bases, in that order; junction bases with no gene match: 5. The CDR3 DNA follows: TGTGCCAGCAGCCAAGATAGGGGACAGATCTCTGGAAACACCATATATTTT. Encoded protein: CASSQDRGQISGNTIYF.

The chain has TRBV6-5 and TRBJ1-1; D gene uncertain. Trimming shortened V by 6 bases and J by 0 bases, and 11 bases separated the two germline ends. The V gene's germline CDR1 is MNHEY and CDR2 SVGAGI. The CDR3 runs 14 residues. CDR3 coding DNA: TGTGCCAGCAGCGTACAGTTGATGAACACTGAAGCTTTCTTT. Translated: CASSVQLMNTEAFF.

The rearrangement uses TRBV19 and TRBJ2-5; TRBD1 might be the D (6 bases). The V and J ends lost 11 bases and 5 bases respectively, with 21 bases between them. The CDR3 is 14 residues long. The V gene's germline CDR1 is LNHDA and CDR2 SQIVND (reference sequence). CDR3 amino acids: CAAKQGPRWETQYF. DNA for the CDR3: TGTGCCGCTAAACAGGGCCCTAGATGGGAGACCCAGTACTTC.

The chain carries TRBV5-4 and TRBJ1-1, with 10 bases aligning to TRBD1. Germline V gene data show CDR1 as SGHNT and CDR2 as YYREEE (reference sequence). This CDR3 region has 15 residues. Unmatched junction bases numbered 8, after V lost 4 bases and J lost 5 bases. CDR3 in DNA: TGTGCCAGCAGCGGACGGGGACAGGGGATAACTGAAGCTTTCTTT. Amino acid sequence: CASSGRGQGITEAFF. Drawing the rest from reference TRBV5-4 and TRBJ1-1, the complete variable domain is ETGVTQSPTHLIKTRGQQVTLRCSSQSGHNTVSWYQQALGQGPQFIFQYYREEENGRGNFPPRFSGLQFPNYSSELNVNALELDDSALYLCASSGRGQGITEAFFGQGTRLTVV.

The chain carries TRBV5-1 and TRBJ2-7, with D possibly being TRBD1 (6 bases). Deletions cut 0 bases from V and 1 base from J, with 14 bases between. Germline V CDR1 and CDR2: SGHRS, YFSETQ. The CDR3 spans 16 residues. In DNA, the CDR3 is TGCGCCAGCAGCTTGGTGGCTGGGACACCATCCTACGAGCAGTACTTC. This encodes CASSLVAGTPSYEQYF.

The chain has TRBV3-1 (or the pseudogene TRBV3-2) and TRBJ1-1; possible D gene TRBD1, 6 bases. This CDR3 comprises 16 residues. Trimming removed 0 bases at V and 0 bases at J, with 11 bases between. Germline CDR1 and CDR2: LGHDT and YNNKEL (reference sequence). CDR3 in amino acids: CASSQEGGTLNTEAFF. CDR3 coding DNA: TGTGCCAGCAGCCAAGAAGGTGGGACATTGAACACTGAAGCTTTCTTT.

This rearrangement joins TRBV4-2 to TRBJ2-2; D is perhaps TRBD2 (6 bases). CDR3 size: 19 residues. Looked up from germline, CDR1 is LGHNA and CDR2 is YNFKEQ. Trimming took off 0 bases at V and 2 bases at J, with 19 bases between the two ends. The CDR3 protein is CASSQDWSRLEINTGELFF. The CDR3 nucleotides read TGTGCCAGCAGCCAAGATTGGAGTCGACTAGAGATAAACACCGGGGAGCTGTTTTTT.

The chain employs TRBV30 and TRBJ1-1, with 7 bases matching TRBD1. Germline V gene lookup returns CDR1 GTSNPN and CDR2 SVGIG (reference sequence). V dropped 3 bases and J dropped 10; count of bases not matched to a gene: 14. The CDR3 consists of 14 residues. The CDR3 coding sequence is TGTGCCTGGAGCCCGGGACAGCGCCGCTTTGGAGCTTTCTTT. Amino acids: CAWSPGQRRFGAFF. The full variable domain, rest sourced from reference TRBV30 and TRBJ1-1, is SQTIHQWPATLVQPVGSPLSLECTVEGTSNPNLYWYRQAAGRGLQLLFYSVGIGQISSEVPQNLSASRPQDRQFILSSKKLLLSDSGFYLCAWSPGQRRFGAFFGQGTRLTVV.

The rearrangement uses TRBV4-2 and TRBJ2-1; 12 nucleotides match TRBD2. Germline V gene sequence: CDR1 LGHNA, CDR2 YNFKEQ. The CDR3 extends over 16 amino acids. J was trimmed by 4 bases and V by 1 base; bases with no gene match: 2. CDR3 protein: CASSQAGLAGYNEQFF. The DNA of the CDR3 is TGTGCCAGCAGCCAAGCCGGACTAGCGGGGTACAATGAGCAGTTCTTC.

The rearrangement links TRBV11-2 to TRBJ2-3; tentatively, D is TRBD1 (6 bases). CDR1 is SGHAT, CDR2 FQNNGV, per germline. The CDR3 spans 15 residues. Trimming left V 1 base short and J 3 bases short, with 11 bases between. The CDR3 loop reads CASSLVIRGTDTQYF. In nucleotides, the CDR3 is TGTGCCAGCAGCTTAGTTATCAGGGGAACAGATACGCAGTATTTT.

For the CDR3, the DNA is TGCGCCAGCAGCTCCGAGGGAGACACCATATATTTT. Amino acid sequence: CASSSEGDTIYF. V is TRBV5-1 and J is TRBJ1-3; no reliable D call. The V gene lost 3 bases and the J gene lost 8 bases, with 9 bases spanning the gap. This CDR3 comprises 12 residues. The germline CDR1 and CDR2 sequences are SGHRS and YFSETQ.

This chain uses TRBV27 with TRBJ1-2, with D perhaps matching TRBD1 (5 bases). V lost 5 bases, J lost 4 bases, and 20 bases lay in between. The CDR3 sequence is 16 residues long. CDR1 is MNHEY and CDR2 is SMNVEV in the germline V gene (reference sequence). CDR3 loop: CASSPEGAGRFYGYTF. Written as DNA, the CDR3 is TGTGCCAGCAGTCCGGAAGGGGCAGGGCGGTTCTATGGCTACACCTTC.

This clone was recorded a few times. This chain links TRBV5-6 with TRBJ1-4; D ambiguous. The CDR3 is 16 residues long. Trimming shortened V by 4 bases and J by 0 bases, and 13 bases separated the two germline ends. Germline CDR1 reads SGHDT; CDR2 reads YYEEEE. CDR3 nucleotides: TGTGCCAGCAGCCCGGGAGGCGGATCAACTAATGAAAAACTGTTTTTT. It codes for CASSPGGGSTNEKLFF.

This chain links TRBV6-5 with TRBJ2-1, with TRBD2 matching over 8 bases. V trimming: 6 bases; J trimming: 6 bases; junction bases outside the gene matches: 10. Germline V gene sequence: CDR1 MNHEY, CDR2 SVGAGI. The CDR3 spans 15 residues. As DNA, the CDR3 is TGTGCCAGCAGCCGAAGCGGGACTAGATTCAATGAGCAGTTCTTC. Its translation is CASSRSGTRFNEQFF.

The rearrangement uses TRBV9 and TRBJ1-6; D not certain. The CDR3 loop spans 14 amino acids. V was trimmed by 0 bases and J by 10 bases, leaving 11 bases between them. Germline V gene sequence: CDR1 SGDLS, CDR2 YYNGEE. The DNA of the CDR3 is TGTGCCAGCAGCGTAGACGGGAGAACATCACCCCTCCACTTT. Translation: CASSVDGRTSPLHF.

The rearrangement joins TRBV24-1 to TRBJ1-5; D is ambiguous. Germline V gene sequence: CDR1 KGHDR, CDR2 SFDVKD. V lost 9 bases and J lost 1, with 12 bases in between. The CDR3 runs to 14 residues. CDR3 sequence reads: CATFGRGSNQPQHF. The CDR3 bases are TGTGCCACCTTCGGGAGAGGCAGCAATCAGCCCCAGCATTTT.